The source of this TCR beta chain is a study of a mutant IDH1 vaccine in newly diagnosed glioma. Study details: Former treatment meant radiotherapy, temozolomide, or both; the majority had gotten both.

Regarding the study as a whole: Changes in top peripheral clonotypes did not appear linked to pseudoprogression. It was roughly 93% of patients that developed vaccine-induced immune responses.

As for time point: baseline, week 1 (first vaccination visit). The treatment: pre-vaccination baseline after standard-of-care therapy. Profiling relied on immunoSEQ multiplex PCR, and the TCRdb table lists in-frame clones only, not all of them. The sample has 85,000 to 100,000 clones, about four fifths seen once. This clone has only one observation. Its antigen is unknown. The CDR3 totals 17 residues. Germline V CDR1 and CDR2: KGHSH, LQKENI. Trimming stripped 2 bases from V and 2 bases from J, with 16 bases between. The rearrangement joins TRBV18 to TRBJ1-5, with D perhaps matching TRBD1 (5 bases). The TCR comes from a man between 35 and 55 years old with glioma. Material: PBMCs, obtained from a glioma patient treated with radiotherapy, temozolomide or both. CDR3 bases: TGTGCCAGCTCACCAGGTCCGAGGGGATTAGGCAATCAGCCCCAGCATTTT. It encodes CASSPGPRGLGNQPQHF.